A single sample gave rise to the 17 T cell receptor beta chains below, sequenced in a study of blood T cell repertoires in COVID-19. Only in-frame clones appear in the TCRdb table, and some are missing; sequencing was by immunoSEQ multiplex PCR. The table lists 200,000 to 250,000 clones, roughly 84% of them singletons. Sequenced material: peripheral blood. The receptor source for this set is a woman in her thirties or forties who had recovered from COVID-19.

This clone has just one count. The rearrangement uses TRBV5-4 and TRBJ2-5; the match to TRBD2 covers 11 bases. This CDR3 is 15 amino acids long. J gave up 2 bases and V 1 base, and 1 base lay outside the gene matches. The germline V gene has CDR1 SGHNT and CDR2 YYREEE (reference sequence). For the CDR3, the DNA is TGTGCCAGCAGCTTGACTAGCGGGGGACAAGAGACCCAGTACTTC. Translated: CASSLTSGGQETQYF.

This clone has only one observation. This rearrangement joins TRBV7-2 to TRBJ1-1, with 9 bases that match TRBD1. The CDR3 length is 18 residues. Per the germline V gene, CDR1 is SGHTA and CDR2 is FQGNSA. Trimming cost V 1 base and J 8 bases; bases outside gene matches: 17. The CDR3 coding sequence is TGTGCCAGCAGCTTAGGACCCCTCCGGAACAGGGGGCAGTCGGAAGCTTTCTTT. This codes for CASSLGPLRNRGQSEAFF.

The J gene is TRBJ2-2, the V gene TRBV25-1; no clear D. Trimming pared 3 bases from V and 5 bases from J, leaving 10 bases between. CDR1 and CDR2 from the germline V gene are MGHDK and SYGVNS. CDR3 length equals 14 residues. CDR3 sequence reads: CASSEWQSTGELFF. Written as DNA, the CDR3 is TGTGCCAGCAGTGAGTGGCAGTCGACCGGGGAGCTGTTTTTT.

V is TRBV14 and J is TRBJ1-1, with D tentatively TRBD1 (5 bases). CDR1 is SGHDN, CDR2 FVKESK, per germline. Trimming cost V 1 base and J 10 bases, with 16 bases left between them. This CDR3 contains 14 residues. The CDR3 nucleotides read TGTGCCAGCAGCCAAGTTAGAGTGGCTGGGGCAGCTTTCTTT. Protein sequence: CASSQVRVAGAAFF. The complete variable domain, with remaining parts taken from reference TRBV14 and TRBJ1-1, reads EAGVTQFPSHSVIEKGQTVTLRCDPISGHDNLYWYRRVMGKEIKFLLHFVKESKQDESGMPNNRFLAERTGGTYSTLKVQPAELEDSGVYFCASSQVRVAGAAFFGQGTRLTVV.

The rearrangement uses TRBV3-1 (or the pseudogene TRBV3-2) and TRBJ2-5, with TRBD1 matching over 8 bases. This CDR3 has 16 residues. Germline V gives CDR1 LGHDT, CDR2 YNNKEL (reference sequence). V lost 1 base and J lost 3; bases outside the gene matches: 7. CDR3 region: CASSQGPTGAEETQYF. The CDR3 nucleotides read TGTGCCAGCAGCCAAGGTCCGACAGGGGCCGAAGAGACCCAGTACTTC.

In DNA, the CDR3 is TGTGCCAGCAGTTTTCGGTATGGACAGAACTATCAGCCCCAGCATTTT. Translating gives CASSFRYGQNYQPQHF. The V call is TRBV27, the J call TRBJ1-5, with D perhaps TRBD1 (6 bases). The CDR3 is made up of 16 amino acids. The V and J ends lost 3 bases and 5 bases respectively, with 17 bases between them. The germline CDR1 and CDR2 sequences are MNHEY and SMNVEV (reference sequence).

The rearrangement uses TRBV5-5 and TRBJ1-5; D is perhaps TRBD1 (5 bases). Trimming cost V 2 bases and J 3 bases, with 18 bases left between them. The CDR3 loop spans 17 amino acids. CDR1 is SGHKS and CDR2 is YYEKEE in the germline V gene (reference sequence). The CDR3 here is CASSFYSFLGDNQPQHF. CDR3 in DNA: TGTGCCAGCAGCTTCTACAGCTTTCTAGGGGACAATCAGCCCCAGCATTTT.

This sequence joins TRBV5-1 and TRBJ2-2; TRBD1 aligns across 9 bases. V dropped 4 bases and J dropped 5; count of bases not matched to a gene: 6. Looked up from germline, CDR1 is SGHRS and CDR2 is YFSETQ. The CDR3 sequence is 15 residues long. CDR3 region: CASSPDRGETGELFF. The CDR3 bases are TGCGCCAGCAGCCCGGACAGGGGCGAAACCGGGGAGCTGTTTTTT.

This chain connects TRBV18 to TRBJ2-3; no firm D call. Trimming left V 1 base short and J 1 base short, with 9 bases between. Germline V gene lookup returns CDR1 KGHSH and CDR2 LQKENI. The CDR3 has 15 residues. The DNA of the CDR3 is TGTGCCAGCTCACCACGTCCCCCAGGCACAGATACGCAGTATTTT. Its protein is CASSPRPPGTDTQYF.

The CDR3 region has the DNA TGTGCCACCAGTGATTTAAAAGGAGGCACAGATACGCAGTATTTT. Protein sequence: CATSDLKGGTDTQYF. The chain uses TRBV24-1 and TRBJ2-3, with D uncertain. There are 15 residues in the CDR3. Between the trimmed V and J ends, which lost 1 base and 1 base, there was a span of 8 bases. Germline values: CDR1 KGHDR, CDR2 SFDVKD.

This CDR3 is CASSIQANYGYTF. The CDR3 DNA reads as TGTGCCAGCAGTATACAAGCTAACTATGGCTACACCTTC. This sequence joins TRBV12-3 or TRBV12-4 and TRBJ1-2, with no clear D. Between the trimmed V and J ends, which lost 5 bases and 0 bases, there was a span of 7 bases. The CDR3 is 13 amino acids.

The CDR3 sequence: CASSQVETGELFF. CDR3 DNA: TGCGCCAGCAGCCAAGTGGAGACCGGGGAGCTGTTTTTT. This chain connects TRBV4-3 to TRBJ2-2; unclear D gene. The ends were cut back, 1 base at V and 5 bases at J, with 5 bases in the middle. The CDR3 length is 13 residues. From germline, CDR1 is LGHNA and CDR2 YSLEER.

This clone appeared a few times. This chain links TRBV7-2 with TRBJ1-3; D gene uncertain. Trimming removed 5 bases at V and 0 bases at J, with 11 bases between. This CDR3 has 15 residues. Germline-derived CDR1 and CDR2 are SGHTA and FQGNSA. The CDR3 bases are TGTGCCAGCAGCCATGGCGGAGTCTCTGGAAACACCATATATTTT. This encodes CASSHGGVSGNTIYF.

This clone was counted a single time. This chain uses TRBV28 with TRBJ2-2; TRBD1 is a possible D gene (5 bases). In germline, CDR1 is MDHEN, CDR2 SYDVKM. Trimming removed 6 bases at V and 12 bases at J, with 20 bases between. The CDR3 totals 14 residues. The CDR3 DNA follows: TGTGCCAGCAGCCCGCCCCAGGGTATTGGGAAGCTGTTTTTT. Protein: CASSPPQGIGKLFF.

This clone was recorded a few times. The rearrangement uses TRBV5-1 and TRBJ1-4; 9 bases agree with TRBD1. In germline, CDR1 is SGHRS, CDR2 YFSETQ. The CDR3 runs to 16 residues. Losses at the gene ends were 4 bases for V and 1 base for J; bases not matched to a gene: 5. In DNA, the CDR3 is TGCGCCAGCAGCACCGGACAGGGGATAACTAATGAAAAACTGTTTTTT. It is translated as CASSTGQGITNEKLFF.

This chain uses TRBV9 with TRBJ2-3, with TRBD2 matching over 8 bases. Trimming cost V 4 bases and J 4 bases; bases outside gene matches: 5. Per germline, CDR1 SGDLS and CDR2 YYNGEE. The CDR3 extends over 14 amino acids. CDR3 DNA: TGTGCCAGCAGCCGCGGGGGGCTTGCAGATACGCAGTATTTT. It translates to CASSRGGLADTQYF.

This sequence joins TRBV6-6 and TRBJ2-5, with D perhaps TRBD1 (6 bases). The CDR3 spans 13 residues. The V end was cut by 7 bases, the J end by 3 bases, with 12 bases between. The germline V gene encodes CDR1 MNHNY and CDR2 SVGAGI (reference sequence). The CDR3 loop reads CASTPDRKETQYF. In nucleotides, the CDR3 is TGTGCCAGCACTCCGGACAGAAAAGAGACCCAGTACTTC.